This is a list of T cell receptor beta chains from one sample in a study of blood T cells in healthy people across ages. TCRdb re-called the 5' RACE reads with MiXCR, one entry per CDR3 protein. The sample holds some 700,000 distinct CDR3 sequences, approximately 21% seen once. The sample comprised blood. The receptors here all came from a man in his sixties or seventies in good health. CDR3s include the opening cysteine and the closing phenylalanine or tryptophan. D genes are given only for firm matches. A clone size is listed for some rows: how often the clone was seen (once, few, many), or a class if it is expanded.

clone_size j_call v_call cdr3_length d_call cdr3_aa cdr3_nt
. TRBJ1-4 TRBV11-2 16 TRBD1 CASSLIPGQLNEKLFF TGTGCCAGCAGCTTAATCCCGGGACAGTTAAATGAAAAACTGTTTTTT
few TRBJ1-1 TRBV20-1 15 . CSARERQGMNTEAFF TGCAGTGCTAGAGAGCGACAAGGGATGAACACTGAAGCTTTCTTT
. TRBJ2-1 TRBV7-3 14 TRBD1 CASSSHRGYNEQFF TGTGCCAGCAGCTCGCACAGGGGCTACAATGAGCAGTTCTTC
few TRBJ2-1 TRBV5-1 15 . CASSLPQGKHNEQFF TGCGCCAGCAGCTTGCCGCAGGGTAAACACAATGAGCAGTTCTTC
. TRBJ1-5 TRBV15 14 . CATSRDQINQPQHF TGTGCCACCAGCAGAGATCAGATAAATCAGCCCCAGCATTTT
. TRBJ2-7 TRBV20-1 15 TRBD2 CSAGGLAAPSYEQYF TGCAGTGCTGGGGGACTAGCGGCTCCGTCCTACGAGCAGTACTTC
. TRBJ1-2 TRBV5-1 14 . CASSSSQAGHGYTF TGCGCCAGCAGCTCTTCACAGGCCGGCCATGGCTACACCTTC
few TRBJ2-3 TRBV27 16 . CTSSTTGTVSTDTQYF TGTACCAGCAGTACGACCGGGACGGTGAGCACAGATACGCAGTATTTT
few TRBJ1-4 TRBV28 13 . CASSSTGYEKLFF TGTGCCAGCAGCTCTACAGGGTATGAAAAACTGTTTTTT
. TRBJ2-5 TRBV27 16 TRBD2 CASRRLAGGHQETQYF TGTGCCAGCAGGCGACTAGCGGGAGGGCACCAAGAGACCCAGTACTTC
. TRBJ2-3 TRBV11-2 16 . CASSSRSDSRPDTQYF TGTGCCAGCAGCTCCCGATCGGACAGTCGGCCAGATACGCAGTATTTT
. TRBJ1-2 TRBV13 15 TRBD1 CASSSDHRGSYGYTF TGTGCCAGCAGCTCAGACCACAGGGGAAGCTATGGCTACACCTTC
few TRBJ1-2 TRBV29-1 13 TRBD1 CSVKDREDYGYTF TGCAGCGTAAAAGACAGGGAGGACTATGGCTACACCTTC
many TRBJ1-1 TRBV5-6 13 . CASSGRGNTEAFF TGTGCCAGCAGTGGGCGGGGGAACACTGAAGCTTTCTTT
few TRBJ2-1 TRBV5-1 16 TRBD2 CASSPGVVAGHNEQFF TGCGCCAGCAGCCCCGGCGTGGTAGCGGGGCACAATGAGCAGTTCTTC
few TRBJ1-3 TRBV13 15 . CASSPKGRTGNTIYF TGTGCCAGCAGCCCTAAGGGACGGACTGGAAACACCATATATTTT
few TRBJ2-1 TRBV12-3/TRBV12-4 14 . CASSPRASIDEQFF TGTGCCAGCAGTCCCCGAGCTAGTATCGATGAGCAGTTCTTC
. TRBJ1-3 TRBV11-2 14 . CASSQRGSGNTIYF TGTGCCAGCAGCCAAAGGGGATCTGGAAACACCATATATTTT
. TRBJ2-3 TRBV7-2 13 TRBD2 CVSSQLAGDTQYF TGTGTCAGCAGCCAACTAGCGGGTGATACGCAGTATTTT
. TRBJ1-5 TRBV2 15 . CASSDRGSMSQPQHF TGTGCCAGCAGTGACCGGGGGTCGATGTCTCAGCCCCAGCATTTT
. TRBJ2-2 TRBV20-1 17 TRBD2 CSARSLLAGGPSGELFF TGCAGTGCTAGAAGCCTACTAGCGGGGGGGCCATCCGGGGAGCTGTTTTTT
. TRBJ1-1 TRBV10-2 11 . CASRQQGEAFF TGCGCCAGCAGACAACAGGGTGAAGCTTTCTTT
. TRBJ1-1 TRBV29-1 13 . CSAGTGGGTEAFF TGCAGCGCCGGTACAGGCGGGGGCACTGAAGCTTTCTTT
. TRBJ2-5 TRBV7-2 12 TRBD2 CASSLGLADQYF TGTGCCAGCAGCTTAGGACTAGCGGACCAGTACTTC
few TRBJ2-7 TRBV6-5 16 . CASSYSAPGNPYEQYF TGTGCCAGCAGTTACTCAGCCCCTGGTAATCCCTACGAGCAGTACTTC
. TRBJ1-1 TRBV18 14 . CASSPVAQNTEAFF TGTGCCAGCTCACCCGTCGCCCAGAACACTGAAGCTTTCTTT
few TRBJ1-1 TRBV20-1 14 . CSARRTALNTEAFF TGCAGTGCTAGAAGGACAGCATTGAACACTGAAGCTTTCTTT
. TRBJ2-3 TRBV5-1 15 TRBD2 CASTIAGDPTDTQYF TGCGCCAGCACCATAGCGGGGGACCCCACAGATACGCAGTATTTT
. TRBJ1-6 TRBV6-5 18 . CASSYGAGPSSYNSPLHF TGTGCCAGCAGTTACGGGGCAGGACCGAGCTCCTATAATTCACCCCTCCACTTT
few TRBJ2-3 TRBV12-5 13 . CASGVGVGNTQYF TGTGCTAGTGGTGTGGGGGTGGGAAATACGCAGTATTTT
few TRBJ2-2 TRBV29-1 13 . CSVQPSRAGELFF TGCAGCGTTCAACCGTCCCGGGCCGGGGAGCTGTTTTTT
. TRBJ2-3 TRBV10-3 16 TRBD2 CASSAGTSGDTDTQYF TGTGCCAGCAGCGCCGGGACTAGCGGGGACACAGATACGCAGTATTTT
few TRBJ1-1 TRBV30 11 . CASNAVMEAFF TGTGCCTCCAACGCCGTTATGGAAGCTTTCTTT
few TRBJ1-5 TRBV13 17 TRBD1 CASSLGGTGWSNQPQHF TGTGCCAGCAGCTTAGGGGGGACAGGGTGGAGCAATCAGCCCCAGCATTTT
few TRBJ2-1 TRBV12-3/TRBV12-4 14 . CASRPSAGSYEQFF TGTGCCAGTCGTCCCTCGGCCGGCTCCTATGAGCAGTTCTTC
few TRBJ1-5 TRBV12-3/TRBV12-4 14 . CASSTRRENQPQHF TGTGCCAGCAGCACCAGGCGAGAAAATCAGCCCCAGCATTTT
few TRBJ2-1 TRBV7-9 15 . CASSFGAGTGNEQFF TGTGCCAGCAGCTTTGGGGCCGGAACAGGGAATGAGCAGTTCTTC
. TRBJ1-6 TRBV12-3/TRBV12-4 15 TRBD1 CASSPRQGGNSPLHF TGTGCCAGCAGTCCCCGACAGGGTGGCAATTCACCCCTCCACTTT
few TRBJ2-7 TRBV11-2 18 TRBD2 CASSLRGLAGGLSYEQYF TGTGCCAGCAGCCTCCGGGGACTAGCGGGGGGCCTCTCCTACGAGCAGTACTTC
. TRBJ2-1 TRBV19 13 . CASRMTRHNEQFF TGTGCCAGTAGGATGACACGTCACAATGAGCAGTTCTTC
few TRBJ2-7 TRBV7-9 12 . CASSPLMYEQYF TGTGCCAGCAGCCCACTTATGTACGAGCAGTACTTC
few TRBJ1-5 TRBV10-3 14 . CAISSDPGNQPQHF TGTGCCATCAGTTCGGACCCCGGCAATCAGCCCCAGCATTTT
few TRBJ1-1 TRBV30 13 . CAWSNQGYTEAFF TGTGCCTGGAGCAATCAGGGGTACACTGAAGCTTTCTTT
. TRBJ1-3 TRBV10-3 14 . CATRPDNSGNTIYF TGTGCCACCCGACCTGATAACTCTGGAAACACCATATATTTT
. TRBJ2-6 TRBV10-2 17 . CATKLDPSSSGANVLTF TGCGCCACTAAACTAGACCCCTCCTCCTCTGGGGCCAACGTCCTGACTTTC